The subject of this entry is one T cell receptor beta chain. The V end was cut by 1 base, the J end by 3 bases, with 12 bases between. The CDR3 sequence is 15 residues long. In germline, CDR1 is KGHSH, CDR2 LQKENI. The sample comes from a study of blood T cell repertoires in COVID-19. Original analysis: Amplification of reference gene primers provided the estimated nucleated cell counts. Here immunoSEQ multiplex PCR was the method, and the copy in TCRdb shows in-frame clones only, minus some. The V and J calls and clone size were taken over from that table, and D and trimming were inferred from the DNA. This table holds 200,000 or so clones, 65% to 90% found once.

This receptor was identified in a woman in her 40s with acute COVID-19. The chain is built from TRBV18 and TRBJ2-5; D possibly corresponds to TRBD2 (5 bases). Sequencing input: PBMCs or T cells enriched from blood (not recorded which). The CDR3 nucleotides are TGTGCCAGCTCACCACGGGAGACTTTTGAAGAGACCCAGTACTTC. This gives the protein CASSPRETFEETQYF.